A selection of T cell receptor beta chains follows, all from one sample in a study of CD8 T cells in Susac syndrome. Via MiXCR, TCRdb re-called the immunoSEQ multiplex PCR reads, giving one row per CDR3 protein. The table has 200,000 to 250,000 distinct CDR3 sequences, 94% seen once. Specimen: CD4+ T cells from PBMCs. These receptor sequences come from a human donor with Susac syndrome. The CDR3 runs from the conserved cysteine through the conserved F or W. Fields, in order: clone size, J gene, V gene, D gene, CDR3 DNA, CDR3 protein. A D gene is named only where the DNA matches it firmly. Not all rows give a size; the values are once, few, many and, for expanded clones, a class.

. | TRBJ1-2 | TRBV6-1 | TRBD1 | TGTGCCAGCAGTGAAGCTGAGGGGGCGGGGTATGGCTACACCTTC | CASSEAEGAGYGYTF
. | TRBJ1-5 | TRBV30 | . | TGTGCCTGGAGTACGGGACTGGGACGCAATCAGCCCCAGCATTTT | CAWSTGLGRNQPQHF
. | TRBJ2-5 | TRBV2 | . | TGTGCCAGCAGTGTGCAAGAAGAGACCCAGTACTTC | CASSVQEETQYF
once | TRBJ1-1 | TRBV7-3 | . | TGTGCCAGCAGCTCCTCCGGGACGGTGGCTAGCACTGAAGCTTTCTTT | CASSSSGTVASTEAFF
once | TRBJ2-1 | TRBV24-1 | . | TGTGCCACCAGTCCAGGAATTCAGGCGGACAATGAGCAGTTCTTC | CATSPGIQADNEQFF
. | TRBJ2-7 | TRBV5-1 | . | TGCGCCAGCACCCCGGGTCTGACGGGCTCCTACGAGCAGTACTTC | CASTPGLTGSYEQYF
. | TRBJ2-6 | TRBV6-2/TRBV6-3 | . | TGTGCCAGCGGTCTCACCGCATCTGGGGCCAACGTCCTGACTTTC | CASGLTASGANVLTF
. | TRBJ1-1 | TRBV5-8 | . | TGTGCCAGCAGCTTCACAGTTGACGGACGAAGAGCTTTCTTT | CASSFTVDGRRAFF
. | TRBJ1-2 | TRBV6-2/TRBV6-3 | . | TGTGCCAGCAGTTACGCCCATGGGACAAGCCTTTGGGGCCATGGCTACACCTTC | CASSYAHGTSLWGHGYTF
. | TRBJ1-1 | TRBV15 | . | TGTGCCACCAGCACGTGGGGTAAGAACACTGAAGCTTTCTTT | CATSTWGKNTEAFF
. | TRBJ2-3 | TRBV7-3 | TRBD2 | TGTGCCAGCAGCCCCCAAGCGGGGGAAGATACGCAGTATTTT | CASSPQAGEDTQYF
. | TRBJ2-7 | TRBV14 | . | TGTGCCAGCAGCCATCTGTCAGGGGAAGGCCTCTACGAGCAGTACTTC | CASSHLSGEGLYEQYF
. | TRBJ2-7 | TRBV4-2 | TRBD1 | TGTGCCAGCAGCCCCCTGGTTTCTGGACAGGACTCCTACGAGCAGTACTTC | CASSPLVSGQDSYEQYF
. | TRBJ2-7 | TRBV30 | . | TGTGCCTGGAGTGTGGGCAGGACAGTCTCCTACGAGCAGTACTTC | CAWSVGRTVSYEQYF
. | TRBJ1-2 | TRBV12-3/TRBV12-4 | . | TGTGCCAGCAGTTTAGCGTCCAGGGAATATGGCTACACCTTC | CASSLASREYGYTF
. | TRBJ1-5 | TRBV6-2/TRBV6-3 | . | TGTGCCAGCAGTTACCCGGATAGCAATCAGCCCCAGCATTTT | CASSYPDSNQPQHF
. | TRBJ2-2 | TRBV11-2 | . | TGTGCCAGCAGCTTAGACGGGGGAAACACCGGGGAGCTGTTTTTT | CASSLDGGNTGELFF
. | TRBJ1-2 | TRBV10-3 | . | TGTGCCATCAGTGATCGGGGTTTTCATGGCTACACCTTC | CAISDRGFHGYTF
. | TRBJ2-7 | TRBV4-2 | TRBD2 | TGTGCCAGCAGCCAAGACAGGGCCCGAGCGGGGGGGGTCTACGAGCAGTACTTC | CASSQDRARAGGVYEQYF
once | TRBJ2-5 | TRBV5-1 | TRBD2 | TGCGCCAGCAGCTTGGGCGGGGGGGAAGAGACCCAGTACTTC | CASSLGGGEETQYF
. | TRBJ2-2 | TRBV24-1 | . | TGTGCCACCAGTGAATCCCTAACCACCGGGGAGCTGTTTTTT | CATSESLTTGELFF
once | TRBJ1-2 | TRBV5-1 | . | TGCGCCAGCAGCTTGGCTCACGATAACTATGGCTACACCTTC | CASSLAHDNYGYTF
. | TRBJ1-4 | TRBV3-1 | . | TGTGCCAGCAGCCCCGCCCAGTCTAATGAAAAACTGTTTTTT | CASSPAQSNEKLFF
. | TRBJ2-7 | TRBV6-2/TRBV6-3 | . | TGTGCCAGGCCGTCATATACAGTCTCTCTAAGGGAGAAGCAGTACTTC | CARPSYTVSLREKQYF
. | TRBJ1-2 | TRBV9 | TRBD1 | TGTGCCAGCAGCGTAGCTCTCGGGACAGGGGGCGCGGGTGGCTACACCTTC | CASSVALGTGGAGGYTF
. | TRBJ2-7 | TRBV30 | TRBD1 | TGTGCCTGGAGCGCCCTTCGACAGGGAACGGAACAGTACTTC | CAWSALRQGTEQYF
. | TRBJ1-5 | TRBV20-1 | . | TGCAGTGCTAGTGCCGGGTATAGCAATCAGCCCCAGCATTTT | CSASAGYSNQPQHF
once | TRBJ1-1 | TRBV12-3/TRBV12-4 | . | TGTGCCAGCAGTTTCCAGGGTCCGGCTGAAGCTTTCTTT | CASSFQGPAEAFF
. | TRBJ1-1 | TRBV12-3/TRBV12-4 | TRBD1 | TGTGCCAGCGTTCCTCGGACAGGGAAGGCCATGAACACTGAAGCTTTCTTT | CASVPRTGKAMNTEAFF
. | TRBJ1-2 | TRBV4-2 | . | TGTGCCAGCAGCCAAGAAAGCGCAGGGCCAATCCATGGCTACACCTTC | CASSQESAGPIHGYTF
. | TRBJ1-2 | TRBV20-1 | TRBD1 | TGCAGTGCTAGGGCAACAGGGGGGTACCTCTATGGCTACACCTTC | CSARATGGYLYGYTF
. | TRBJ1-4 | TRBV11-2 | . | TGTGCCAGCAGCCCCCGACAGGCCTTTGCAACTAATGAAAAACTGTTTTTT | CASSPRQAFATNEKLFF
. | TRBJ1-3 | TRBV19 | . | TGTGCCAGTACCGAGGCGTCCGGAAACACCATATATTTT | CASTEASGNTIYF
. | TRBJ1-1 | TRBV20-1 | . | TGCAGTGCTAGAGTGGCCGGGGACACTGAAGCTTTCTTT | CSARVAGDTEAFF
. | TRBJ2-1 | TRBV25-1 | . | TGTGCCAGCAGTGAATATAAGGGCTACAATGAGCAGTTCTTC | CASSEYKGYNEQFF
. | TRBJ1-5 | TRBV27 | TRBD1 | TGTGCCAGCAGCCCGGGACAGGCCCTTATGACCCAGCATTTT | CASSPGQALMTQHF
. | TRBJ1-2 | TRBV28 | TRBD1 | TGTGCCAGCAGAGATCAGGGGGCGGGGGGCTACACCTTC | CASRDQGAGGYTF
. | TRBJ2-5 | TRBV29-1 | . | TGCAGCGTTGGAAATTTAGAAGAGACCCAGTACTTC | CSVGNLEETQYF
. | TRBJ2-6 | TRBV7-8 | . | TGTGCCAGCCAGCTGACGGCTGGGGCCAACGTCCTGACTTTC | CASQLTAGANVLTF
. | TRBJ1-4 | TRBV6-5 | . | TGTGCCAGCGGACGGGCAACTAATGAAAAACTGTTTTTT | CASGRATNEKLFF
once | TRBJ1-6 | TRBV10-3 | TRBD1 | TGTGCCATCAGCAGCGACAGGGTGGCACCCCTCCACTTT | CAISSDRVAPLHF
. | TRBJ2-3 | TRBV4-3 | . | TGCGCCAGCAGCCAAGGAAGTCCAGCGGCAGTCCCAGATACGCAGTATTTT | CASSQGSPAAVPDTQYF
. | TRBJ1-6 | TRBV30 | . | TGTGCCTGGAGTACGAGGGGTTCACCCCTCCACTTT | CAWSTRGSPLHF
. | TRBJ1-2 | TRBV4-3 | . | TGCGCCAGCAGCCAAGGAACAGGGTCCCCCTATGGCTACACCTTC | CASSQGTGSPYGYTF
. | TRBJ1-6 | TRBV6-5 | . | TGTGCCAGCAGTTATGCGGATTCACCCCTCCACTTT | CASSYADSPLHF
. | TRBJ2-7 | TRBV5-1 | . | TGCGCCAGCAGCTTGGCCGCACAGGGAAGCTCCTACGAGCAGTACTTC | CASSLAAQGSSYEQYF
. | TRBJ1-2 | TRBV28 | TRBD1 | TGTGCCAGCAGTTTACCTAGGACAGGGCACTATGGCTACACCTTC | CASSLPRTGHYGYTF
. | TRBJ2-1 | TRBV30 | . | TGTGCCTGGAGTGTGGGGGCCCGGCGCGCGCAGTTCTTC | CAWSVGARRAQFF
. | TRBJ2-4 | TRBV15 | . | TGTGCCACCAGCAGCGGAGGGGTGGATAAAAACATTCAGTACTTC | CATSSGGVDKNIQYF
few | TRBJ2-5 | TRBV29-1 | TRBD2 | TGCAGCGTGTCCCGACTAGCGGCCCAAGAGACCCAGTACTTC | CSVSRLAAQETQYF
. | TRBJ2-5 | TRBV7-6 | . | TGTGCCAGCAGTCCGAGGGGGGGCTCGGCCCAAGAGACCCAGTACTTC | CASSPRGGSAQETQYF
. | TRBJ1-1 | TRBV12-3/TRBV12-4 | . | TGTGCCAGCAGTTTGCGTGGGGAAGCTTTCTTT | CASSLRGEAFF
. | TRBJ2-3 | TRBV24-1 | . | TGTGCCACCAGTGACCCGACTCGTTCCAAGCAGTATTTT | CATSDPTRSKQYF
. | TRBJ2-7 | TRBV6-6 | . | TGTGCCAGCAGTTCCCCGTCGTTACGCTCCTACGAGCAGTACTTC | CASSSPSLRSYEQYF
. | TRBJ2-7 | TRBV29-1 | . | TGCAGCGTTGTTAGCTTGTCTCCTGAGAGCTCCTACGAGCAGTACTTC | CSVVSLSPESSYEQYF
. | TRBJ2-7 | TRBV7-2 | . | TGTGCCAGCAGCTTAAACGAGAGGGACTACGAGCAGTACTTC | CASSLNERDYEQYF
. | TRBJ1-2 | TRBV5-6 | . | TGTGCCAGCAGCTTGGTAGGGATGGATGGCTACACCTTC | CASSLVGMDGYTF
. | TRBJ1-5 | TRBV15 | TRBD1 | TGTGCCACCAGCAGGGACAGGACTCCCTGGTTAAGTCAGCCCCAGCATTTT | CATSRDRTPWLSQPQHF
once | TRBJ2-7 | TRBV12-3/TRBV12-4 | . | TGTGCCAGCAGTCCATCGACAGGAAAGTCCTACGAGCAGTACTTC | CASSPSTGKSYEQYF